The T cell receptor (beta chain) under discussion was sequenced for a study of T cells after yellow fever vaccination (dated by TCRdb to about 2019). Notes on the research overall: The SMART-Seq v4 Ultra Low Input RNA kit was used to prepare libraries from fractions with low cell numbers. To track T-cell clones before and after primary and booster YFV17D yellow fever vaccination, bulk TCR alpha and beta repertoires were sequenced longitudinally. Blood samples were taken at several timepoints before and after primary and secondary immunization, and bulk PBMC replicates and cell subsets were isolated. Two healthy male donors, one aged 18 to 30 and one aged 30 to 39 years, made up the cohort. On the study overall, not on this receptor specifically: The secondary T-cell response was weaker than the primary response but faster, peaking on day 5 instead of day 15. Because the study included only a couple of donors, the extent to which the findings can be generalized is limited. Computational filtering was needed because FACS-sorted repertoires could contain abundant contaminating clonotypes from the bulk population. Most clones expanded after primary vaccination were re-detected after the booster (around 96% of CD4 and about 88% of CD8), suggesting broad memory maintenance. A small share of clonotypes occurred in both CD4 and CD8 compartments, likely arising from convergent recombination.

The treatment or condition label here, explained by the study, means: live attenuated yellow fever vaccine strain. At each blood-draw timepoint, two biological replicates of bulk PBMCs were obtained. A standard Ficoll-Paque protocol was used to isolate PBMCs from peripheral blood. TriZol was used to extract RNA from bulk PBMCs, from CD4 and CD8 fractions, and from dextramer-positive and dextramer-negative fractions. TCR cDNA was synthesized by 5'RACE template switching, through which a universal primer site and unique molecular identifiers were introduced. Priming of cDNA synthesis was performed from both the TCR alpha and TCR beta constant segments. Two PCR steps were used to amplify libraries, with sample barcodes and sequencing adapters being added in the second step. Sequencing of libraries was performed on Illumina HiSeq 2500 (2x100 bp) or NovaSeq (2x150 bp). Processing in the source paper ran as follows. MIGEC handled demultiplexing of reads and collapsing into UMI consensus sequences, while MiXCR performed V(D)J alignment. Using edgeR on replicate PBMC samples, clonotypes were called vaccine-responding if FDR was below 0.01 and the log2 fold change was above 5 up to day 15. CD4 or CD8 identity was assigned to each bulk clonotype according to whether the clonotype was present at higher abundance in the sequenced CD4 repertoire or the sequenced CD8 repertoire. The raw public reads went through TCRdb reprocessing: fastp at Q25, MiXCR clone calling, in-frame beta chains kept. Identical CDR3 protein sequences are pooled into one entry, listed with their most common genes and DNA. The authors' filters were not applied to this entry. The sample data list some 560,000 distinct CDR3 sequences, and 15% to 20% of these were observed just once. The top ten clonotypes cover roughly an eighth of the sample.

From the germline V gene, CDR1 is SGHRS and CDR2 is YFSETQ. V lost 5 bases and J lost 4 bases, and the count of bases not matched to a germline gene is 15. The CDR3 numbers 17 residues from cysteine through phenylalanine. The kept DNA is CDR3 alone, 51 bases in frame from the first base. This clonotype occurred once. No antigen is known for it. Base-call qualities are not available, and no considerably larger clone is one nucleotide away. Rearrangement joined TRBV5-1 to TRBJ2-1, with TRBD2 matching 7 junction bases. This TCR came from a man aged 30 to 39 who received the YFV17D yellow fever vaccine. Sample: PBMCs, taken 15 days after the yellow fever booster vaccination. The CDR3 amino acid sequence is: CASRLSSSGVTYNEQFF. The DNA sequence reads TGCGCCAGCAGGCTGAGCAGCAGCGGGGTGACTTACAATGAGCAGTTCTTC.